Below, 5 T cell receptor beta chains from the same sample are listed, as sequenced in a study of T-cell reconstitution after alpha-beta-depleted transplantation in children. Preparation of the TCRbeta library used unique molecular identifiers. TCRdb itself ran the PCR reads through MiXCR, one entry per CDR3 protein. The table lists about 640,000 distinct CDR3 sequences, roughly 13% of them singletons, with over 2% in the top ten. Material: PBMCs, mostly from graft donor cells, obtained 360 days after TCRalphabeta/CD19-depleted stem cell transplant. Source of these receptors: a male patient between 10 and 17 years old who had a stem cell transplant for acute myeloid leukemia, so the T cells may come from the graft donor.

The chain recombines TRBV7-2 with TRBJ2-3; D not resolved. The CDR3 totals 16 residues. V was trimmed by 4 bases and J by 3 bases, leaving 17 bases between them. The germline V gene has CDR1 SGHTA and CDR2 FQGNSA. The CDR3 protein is CASSSPGGPRTDTQYF. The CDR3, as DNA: TGTGCCAGCAGCTCACCCGGTGGCCCCAGGACAGATACGCAGTATTTT.

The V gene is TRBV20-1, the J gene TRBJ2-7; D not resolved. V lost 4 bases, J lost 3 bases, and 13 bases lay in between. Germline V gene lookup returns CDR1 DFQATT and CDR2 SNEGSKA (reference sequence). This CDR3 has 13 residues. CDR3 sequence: CSATLVQFYEQYF. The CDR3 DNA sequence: TGCAGTGCTACGCTAGTTCAATTCTACGAGCAGTACTTC.

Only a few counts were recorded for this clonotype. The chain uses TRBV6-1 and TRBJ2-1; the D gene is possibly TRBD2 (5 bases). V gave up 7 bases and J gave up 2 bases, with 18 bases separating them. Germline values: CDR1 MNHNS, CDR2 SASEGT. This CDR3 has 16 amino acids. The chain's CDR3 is CASTPSPLWAYNEQFF. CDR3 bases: TGTGCCAGCACTCCTAGCCCCTTGTGGGCCTACAATGAGCAGTTCTTC.

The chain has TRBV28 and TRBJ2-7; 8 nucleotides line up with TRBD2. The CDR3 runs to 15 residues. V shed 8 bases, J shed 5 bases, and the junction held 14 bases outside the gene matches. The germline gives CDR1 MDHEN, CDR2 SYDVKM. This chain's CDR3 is CASQTSGLPRDEQYF. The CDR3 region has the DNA TGTGCCAGCCAAACTAGCGGCCTCCCTCGGGACGAGCAGTACTTC.

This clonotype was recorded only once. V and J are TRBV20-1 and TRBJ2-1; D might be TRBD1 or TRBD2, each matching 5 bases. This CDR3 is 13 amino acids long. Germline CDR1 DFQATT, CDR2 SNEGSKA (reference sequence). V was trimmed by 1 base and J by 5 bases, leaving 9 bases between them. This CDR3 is CSARGGADNEQFF. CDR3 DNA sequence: TGCAGTGCTAGAGGAGGGGCGGACAATGAGCAGTTCTTC.